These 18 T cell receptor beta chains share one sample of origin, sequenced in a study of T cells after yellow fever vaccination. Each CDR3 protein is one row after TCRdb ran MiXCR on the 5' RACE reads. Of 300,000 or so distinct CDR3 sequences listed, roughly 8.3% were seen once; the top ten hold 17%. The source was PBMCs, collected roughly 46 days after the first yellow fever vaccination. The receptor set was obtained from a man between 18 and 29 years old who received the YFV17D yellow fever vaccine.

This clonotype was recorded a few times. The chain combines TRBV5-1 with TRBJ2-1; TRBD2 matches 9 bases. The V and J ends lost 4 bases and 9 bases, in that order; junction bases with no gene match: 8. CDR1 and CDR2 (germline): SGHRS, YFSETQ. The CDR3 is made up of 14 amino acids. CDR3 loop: CASSPLAGVSEQFF. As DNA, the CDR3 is TGCGCCAGCAGCCCCTTAGCGGGGGTAAGTGAGCAGTTCTTC.

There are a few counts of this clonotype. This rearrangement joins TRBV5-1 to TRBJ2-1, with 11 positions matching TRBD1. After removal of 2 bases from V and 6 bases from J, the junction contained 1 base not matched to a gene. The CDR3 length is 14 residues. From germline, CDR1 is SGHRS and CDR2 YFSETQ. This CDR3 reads CASSFGQGANEQFF. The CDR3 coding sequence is TGCGCCAGCAGCTTCGGACAGGGGGCCAATGAGCAGTTCTTC.

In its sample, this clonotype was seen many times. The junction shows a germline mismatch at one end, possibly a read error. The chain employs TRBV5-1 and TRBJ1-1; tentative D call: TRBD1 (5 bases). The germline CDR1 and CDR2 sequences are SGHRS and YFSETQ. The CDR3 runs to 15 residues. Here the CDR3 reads CASSYADSLNTEAFF. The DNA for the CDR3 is TGTGCCAGCAGTTACGCAGACAGCCTCAACACTGAAGCTTTCTTT. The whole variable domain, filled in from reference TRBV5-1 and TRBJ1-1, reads KAGVTQTPRYLIKTRGQQVTLSCSPISGHRSVSWYQQTPGQGLQFLFEYFSETQRNKGNFPGRFSGRQFSNSRSEMNVSTLELGDSALYLCASSYADSLNTEAFFGQGTRLTVV.

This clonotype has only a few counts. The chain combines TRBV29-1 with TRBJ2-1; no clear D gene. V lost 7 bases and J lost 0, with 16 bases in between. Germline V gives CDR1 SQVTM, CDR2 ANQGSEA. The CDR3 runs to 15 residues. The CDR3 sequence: CSALRWESSYNEQFF. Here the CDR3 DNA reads TGCAGCGCCCTTCGTTGGGAAAGCTCCTACAATGAGCAGTTCTTC.

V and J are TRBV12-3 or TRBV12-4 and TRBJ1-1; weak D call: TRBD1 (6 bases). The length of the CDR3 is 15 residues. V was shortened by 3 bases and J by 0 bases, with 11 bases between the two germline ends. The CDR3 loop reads CASSFSGQMNTEAFF. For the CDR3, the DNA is TGTGCCAGCAGTTTTTCGGGACAAATGAACACTGAAGCTTTCTTT.

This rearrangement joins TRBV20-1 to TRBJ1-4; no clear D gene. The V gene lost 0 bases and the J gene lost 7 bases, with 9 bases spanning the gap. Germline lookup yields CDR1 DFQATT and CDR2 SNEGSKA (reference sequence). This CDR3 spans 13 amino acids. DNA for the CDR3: TGCAGTGCTAGAGAGGGGAGGCGTGAAAAACTGTTTTTT. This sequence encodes CSAREGRREKLFF.

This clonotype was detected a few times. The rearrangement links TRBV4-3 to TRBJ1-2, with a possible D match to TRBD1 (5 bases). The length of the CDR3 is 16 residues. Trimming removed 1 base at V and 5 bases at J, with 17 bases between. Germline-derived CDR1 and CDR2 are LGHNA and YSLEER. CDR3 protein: CASSQGDREASYGYTF. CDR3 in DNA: TGCGCCAGCAGCCAAGGCGACAGAGAAGCCTCGTATGGCTACACCTTC.

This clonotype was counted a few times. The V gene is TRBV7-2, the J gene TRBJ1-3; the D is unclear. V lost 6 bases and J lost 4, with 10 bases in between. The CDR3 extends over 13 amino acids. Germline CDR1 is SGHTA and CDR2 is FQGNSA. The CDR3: CASSFTLGNTIYF. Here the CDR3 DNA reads TGTGCCAGCAGTTTCACACTAGGAAACACCATATATTTT. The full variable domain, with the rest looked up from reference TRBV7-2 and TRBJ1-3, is GAGVSQSPSNKVTEKGKDVELRCDPISGHTALYWYRQSLGQGLEFLIYFQGNSAPDKSGLPSDRFSAERTGGSVSTLTIQRTQQEDSAVYLCASSFTLGNTIYFGEGSWLTVV.

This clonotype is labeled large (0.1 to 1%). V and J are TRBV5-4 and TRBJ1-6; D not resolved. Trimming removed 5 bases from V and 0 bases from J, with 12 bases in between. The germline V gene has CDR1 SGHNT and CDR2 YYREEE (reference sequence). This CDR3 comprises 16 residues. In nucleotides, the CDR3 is TGTGCCAGCAGGGCCATGAAGGGCTCCTATAATTCACCCCTCCACTTT. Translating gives CASRAMKGSYNSPLHF. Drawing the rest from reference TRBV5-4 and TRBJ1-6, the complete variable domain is ETGVTQSPTHLIKTRGQQVTLRCSSQSGHNTVSWYQQALGQGPQFIFQYYREEENGRGNFPPRFSGLQFPNYSSELNVNALELDDSALYLCASRAMKGSYNSPLHFGNGTRLTVT.

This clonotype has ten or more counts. In DNA form, the CDR3 reads TGTGCCAGCAGCTTAGGACTAGCGGGGGTGTACGAGCAGTACTTC. Translation: CASSLGLAGVYEQYF. The rearrangement links TRBV7-9 to TRBJ2-7, with TRBD2 identical over 12 bases. Unmatched junction bases numbered 2, after V lost 1 base and J lost 4 bases. CDR1 is SEHNR, CDR2 FQNEAQ, per germline (reference sequence). CDR3 length: 15 amino acids.

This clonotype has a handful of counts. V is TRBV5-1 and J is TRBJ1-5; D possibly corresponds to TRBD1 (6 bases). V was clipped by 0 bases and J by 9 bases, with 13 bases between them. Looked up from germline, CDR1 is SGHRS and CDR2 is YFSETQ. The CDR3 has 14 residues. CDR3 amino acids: CASSLDSGGRPQHF. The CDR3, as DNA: TGCGCCAGCAGCTTGGACTCTGGGGGGCGGCCCCAGCATTTT.

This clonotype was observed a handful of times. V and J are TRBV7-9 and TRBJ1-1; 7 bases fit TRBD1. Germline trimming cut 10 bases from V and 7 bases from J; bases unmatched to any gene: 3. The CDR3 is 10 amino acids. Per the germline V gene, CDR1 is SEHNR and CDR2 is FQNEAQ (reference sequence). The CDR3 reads CAISGGEAFF. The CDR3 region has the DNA TGTGCCATCTCAGGGGGTGAAGCTTTCTTT.

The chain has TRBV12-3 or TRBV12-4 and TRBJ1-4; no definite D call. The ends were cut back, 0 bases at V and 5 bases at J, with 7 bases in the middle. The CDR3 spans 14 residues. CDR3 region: CASSLARLNEKLFF. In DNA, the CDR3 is TGTGCCAGCAGTTTAGCCCGGCTGAATGAAAAACTGTTTTTT.

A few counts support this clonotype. The CDR3 spells CASSEGGYSGANVLTF. The CDR3, as DNA: TGTGCCAGCAGTGAAGGGGGCTACTCTGGGGCCAACGTCCTGACTTTC. The rearrangement links TRBV6-1 to TRBJ2-6; possible D gene TRBD1, 5 bases. The CDR3 sequence is 16 residues long. Germline V lookup: CDR1 MNHNS, CDR2 SASEGT. V was shortened by 1 base and J by 0 bases, with 7 bases between the two germline ends.

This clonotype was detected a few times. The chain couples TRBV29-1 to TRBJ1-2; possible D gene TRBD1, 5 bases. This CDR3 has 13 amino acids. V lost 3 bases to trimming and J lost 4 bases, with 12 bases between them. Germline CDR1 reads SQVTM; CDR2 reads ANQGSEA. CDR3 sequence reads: CSVDLQGTYGYTF. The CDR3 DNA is TGCAGCGTTGACTTGCAGGGAACCTATGGCTACACCTTC. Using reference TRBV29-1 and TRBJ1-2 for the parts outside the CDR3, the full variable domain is SAVISQKPSRDICQRGTSLTIQCQVDSQVTMMFWYRQQPGQSLTLIATANQGSEATYESGFVIDKFPISRPNLTFSTLTVSNMSPEDSSIYLCSVDLQGTYGYTFGSGTRLTVV.

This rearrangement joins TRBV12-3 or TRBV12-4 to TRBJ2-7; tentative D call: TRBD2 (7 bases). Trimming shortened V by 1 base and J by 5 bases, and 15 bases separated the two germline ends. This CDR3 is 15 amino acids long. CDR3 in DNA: TGTGCCAGCAGTTTAGGTCGCAGGGGAGGGCACGAGCAGTACTTC. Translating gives CASSLGRRGGHEQYF.

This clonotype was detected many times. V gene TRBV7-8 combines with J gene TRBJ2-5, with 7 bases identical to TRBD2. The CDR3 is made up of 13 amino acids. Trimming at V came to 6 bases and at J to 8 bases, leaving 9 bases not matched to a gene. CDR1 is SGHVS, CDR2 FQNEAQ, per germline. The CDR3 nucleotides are TGTGCCAGCAGTCCCGGGACTACAGAAACCCAGTACTTC. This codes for CASSPGTTETQYF.

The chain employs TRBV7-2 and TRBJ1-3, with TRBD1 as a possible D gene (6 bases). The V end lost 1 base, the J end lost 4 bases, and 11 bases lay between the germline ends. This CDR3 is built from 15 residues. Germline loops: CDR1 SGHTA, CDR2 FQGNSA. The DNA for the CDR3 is TGTGCCAGCAGCTTAGGGGCAGGGGTCGGAAACACCATATATTTT. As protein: CASSLGAGVGNTIYF.